This paragraph covers one T cell receptor beta chain sequence. It has no known antigen specificity. No much larger clonotype is one base removed from it; base qualities were not supplied. This sample stems from a study of blood T cells in healthy people across ages (dated by TCRdb to about 2015). Regarding the research as a whole: Template switching captured roughly one uniquely barcoded TCR beta cDNA molecule per two T cells in model experiments. Age-related changes in TCR beta repertoire diversity were measured in the study by deep sequencing normalized with unique cDNA molecular identifiers. The donors were divided into four age groups: young (average approximately 17 years), middle-aged (approximately 39), aged (approximately 62) and long-lived (about 80). To avoid experimental bias, donors of different ages were spread randomly across the sequencing lanes. Using the same blood draw, the study looked at two additional independent replicas of 1 million unique cDNA reads for two donors, one aged 18 to 30 and the other aged 80 or older.

Donors were 39 systemically healthy Caucasian individuals from Russia aged roughly 6 to 100 years. Each donor gave ten milliliters of peripheral blood, collected into EDTA-treated Vacutainer tubes. Ficoll-Paque density-gradient centrifugation was used to isolate PBMCs, with at least 6 million obtained per sample. Trizol reagent was used to extract total RNA from PBMCs, with at least 5 micrograms per sample. For every donor, an aliquot of PBMCs went through flow cytometry to measure the percentages of naive CD45RAhigh/CD27high T cells. Results and caveats for the whole study, not just this receptor: As age increased, observed TCR beta diversity per million T cells dropped in a roughly linear way, and a significant reduction was already evident by age around 41. Compared with the aged group, more naive CD4+ T cells, fewer expanded clones and increased TCR diversity were shown by the long-lived group, suggesting age selection. Observed TCR beta diversity correlated strongly with the percentage of naive T cells measured by flow cytometry. Since profiling was done on bulk unsorted PBMCs, naive and antigen-experienced compartments could not be conclusively compared. Estimates of total diversity from one million sequenced T cells were regarded as lower bounds and underestimates. Because donor CMV infection status was unknown, age-related changes in expanded clonotypes were potentially confounded.

Including cysteine and phenylalanine, the CDR3 has 16 amino acids. Only the CDR3 DNA is retained, 48 bases long and in frame from the first base. The CDR1 and CDR2 encoded by the germline V gene are LGHNA and YSLEER. The library was made by 5' RACE. The instrument given in TCRdb is Illumina HiSeq 2500. The second PCR ran for roughly 7 to 12 cycles and used a J-beta primer mix along with a sample-barcoded 5' primer. A template-switch 5' adaptor carrying 12 random nucleotides introduced a unique molecular identifier onto each TCR beta cDNA molecule. Each sample yielded at least 3 million CDR3-containing paired-end reads. The Mint cDNA synthesis kit, primed by a TRBC-specific oligonucleotide, was used to synthesize first-strand cDNA from all RNA. Following uracil-DNA glycosylase treatment, all cDNA underwent a first 18-cycle PCR with the universal primers M1SS and BC2_uni_R. Regarding the original processing steps: For normalization, 1 million high-quality reads, each with a distinct molecular identifier, were randomly selected from each sample. Reads with shared molecular identifiers were discarded instead of being binned into consensus sequences. MiTCR, set to a Q25 quality threshold and the strictest error-elimination algorithm, was used for CDR3 identification, clonotype clustering and error correction. A nonparametric unseen species model using Euler transformation provided a lower-bound estimate of total TCR beta diversity. TCRdb reworked the public reads: Q25 trimming with fastp, MiXCR clone assembly, productive beta chains retained. One record per CDR3 amino acid sequence lists the most common genes and DNA. The V and J calls were not made by the authors but by TCRdb's processing. Counted in this sample were about 830,000 distinct CDR3 sequences; around 62% of them appeared once. The top ten constitute about 27% of the sample.

The clonotype comes from a man younger than 40 in good health. Sequenced sample: blood. The chain uses TRBV4-3 and TRBJ2-1; the D gene is not confidently resolved. The J call may not be correct, given that the DNA end is closer to TRBJ2-7. The base sequence is TGCGCCAGCAGCCAAGAAGGCGGCCTGACTTACAATGAGCAGTACTTC. This encodes CASSQEGGLTYNEQYF.